This T cell receptor beta chain was sequenced for a study of blood T cell repertoires in COVID-19. Whole-study context: T cells, B-cell-depleted T cells, or PBMCs provided the cDNA or gDNA that served as material.

V lost 11 bases to trimming and J lost 5 bases; unmatched junction nucleotides: 8. This CDR3 has 13 residues. The assay was immunoSEQ multiplex PCR, and TCRdb's table has in-frame clones only and misses some. Of around 620,000 clones in the sample, 75% to 90% are singletons; the top ten hold more than 0.25%. The chain carries TRBV12-3 or TRBV12-4 and TRBJ2-2, with 7 bases that match TRBD2. This TCR derives from a woman younger than 35 with acute or convalescent COVID-19. The sample taken for sequencing was peripheral blood. The CDR3 here is CALVRAGTGELFF. The CDR3 DNA follows: TGTGCCCTAGTGAGAGCGGGGACCGGGGAGCTGTTTTTT.